Here is one T cell receptor beta chain with its context. Original processing methods: Quantification of nucleated cells was approximated via reference gene primer amplification. TCRdb's copy holds only in-frame clones and misses some; the assay was immunoSEQ multiplex PCR. Clone size and V and J calls were adopted from that table, with D and trimming inferred from the DNA. The sample includes a few hundred thousand clones, around 84% of them seen just once. The CDR3 length is 17 residues. This sample stems from a study of blood T cell repertoires in COVID-19. Ages ranged from about 18 to 89 years, with residence in 24 US areas.

This chain links TRBV21-1 with TRBJ2-2; the table's D call, TRBD2, has no DNA check behind it. TRBV21-1 counts as a pseudogene. The receptor was derived from a woman younger than 30 who had recovered from COVID-19. The sample consisted of PBMCs or T cells enriched from blood (not recorded which). The CDR3 here is CASSKTIAGGPSGELFF. The CDR3 DNA sequence: TGTGCCAGCAGCAAAACGATAGCGGGGGGGCCCTCCGGGGAGCTGTTTTTT.